This T cell receptor (beta chain) was identified in a study of vaccination and CD4 T cells after COVID-19. Overall study: According to the study, participants were given two doses of BNT162b2 or mRNA-1273 vaccine. The study's findings and limits: Convalescent patient numbers were relatively low, with no early post-infection timepoints.

Treatment here: roughly 10-day PBMC culture with coronavirus spike peptide pools or control peptides (ViraFEST assay). In the ViraFEST assay, peptide-pool expansion preceded TCR sequencing of expanded clonotypes. Cultured CD4+ T-cell DNA underwent Oncomine TCR Beta short-read sequencing. Scientists extracted genomic DNA from CD4+ T cells grown in culture. Via MiXCR, TCRdb re-called the PCR reads, giving one row per CDR3 protein. The data contain over 10,000 distinct CDR3 sequences, around 40% of them seen just once; the ten biggest clones take up roughly 7.4%. As for this clonotype: Its antigen is not known. One end of the junction does not line up with germline, which may come from a read error.

The sequencing here drew on CD4+ T cells from blood, cultured in vitro, taken after SARS-CoV-2 vaccination. The clonotype comes from a human donor who had recovered from COVID-19.

CDR3 amino acids: CASSYSRVGTRELFF. The CDR3 DNA sequence: TGTGCCAGCAGTTACTCCAGGGTCGGCACCAGGGAGCTGTTTTTT. The chain has TRBV6-2 or TRBV6-3 and TRBJ2-2; tentative D call: TRBD1 (5 bases). There are 15 residues in the CDR3. Germline V gene lookup returns CDR1 MNHEY and CDR2 SVGEGT.